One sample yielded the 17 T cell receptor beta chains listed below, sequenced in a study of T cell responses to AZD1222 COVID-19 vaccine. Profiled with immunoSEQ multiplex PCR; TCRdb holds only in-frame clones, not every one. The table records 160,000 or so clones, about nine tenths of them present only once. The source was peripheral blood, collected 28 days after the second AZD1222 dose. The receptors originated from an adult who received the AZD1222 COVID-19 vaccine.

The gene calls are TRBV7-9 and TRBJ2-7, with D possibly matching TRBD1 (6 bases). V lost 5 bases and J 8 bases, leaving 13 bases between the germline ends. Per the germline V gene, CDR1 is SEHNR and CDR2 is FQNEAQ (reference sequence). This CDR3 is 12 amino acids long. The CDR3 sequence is CASSRPQGKQYF. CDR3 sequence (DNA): TGTGCCAGCAGCCGCCCACAGGGAAAGCAGTACTTC.

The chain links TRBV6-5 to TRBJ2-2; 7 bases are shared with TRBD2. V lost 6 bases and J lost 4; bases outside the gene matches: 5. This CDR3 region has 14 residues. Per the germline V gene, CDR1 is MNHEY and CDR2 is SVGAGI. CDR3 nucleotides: TGTGCCAGCAGGGCTAGCGGATCCACCGGGGAGCTGTTTTTT. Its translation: CASRASGSTGELFF.

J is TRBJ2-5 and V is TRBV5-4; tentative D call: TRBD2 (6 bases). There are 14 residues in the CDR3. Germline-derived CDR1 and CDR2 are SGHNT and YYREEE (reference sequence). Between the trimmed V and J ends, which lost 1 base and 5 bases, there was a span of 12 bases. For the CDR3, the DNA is TGTGCCAGCAGCTTGTCTCGGGAGTATGAGACCCAGTACTTC. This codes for CASSLSREYETQYF.

The chain's CDR3 is CASGLGAPPGELFF. CDR3 bases: TGTGCCAGCGGATTGGGGGCCCCGCCCGGGGAGCTGTTTTTT. The gene calls are TRBV2 and TRBJ2-2, with D possibly TRBD1 on 6 matching bases. V was pared by 8 bases and J by 6 bases, with 16 bases between. Germline CDR1 reads SNHLY; CDR2 reads FYNNEI. The CDR3 is made up of 14 amino acids.

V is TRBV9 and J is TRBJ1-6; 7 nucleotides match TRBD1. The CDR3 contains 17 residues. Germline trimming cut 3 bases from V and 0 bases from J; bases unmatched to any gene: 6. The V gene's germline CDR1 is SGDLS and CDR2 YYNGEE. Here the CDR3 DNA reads TGTGCCAGCAGCGCATCGACAGGGAGCTCCTATAATTCACCCCTCCACTTT. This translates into CASSASTGSSYNSPLHF.

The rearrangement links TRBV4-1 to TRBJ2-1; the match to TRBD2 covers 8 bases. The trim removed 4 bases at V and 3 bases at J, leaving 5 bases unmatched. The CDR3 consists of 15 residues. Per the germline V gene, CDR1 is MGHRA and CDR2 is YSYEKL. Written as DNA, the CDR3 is TGCGCCAGCAGCCGCCAGACTAGCGACTACAATGAGCAGTTCTTC. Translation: CASSRQTSDYNEQFF.

The DNA of the CDR3 is TGTGCCAGCAGTTCCCCAACCGGGACAGGGGGGAAGGTGCAGTACTTC. Translated: CASSSPTGTGGKVQYF. The J gene is TRBJ2-7, the V gene TRBV28; the match to TRBD1 covers 11 bases. V shed 4 bases, J shed 9 bases, and the junction held 14 bases outside the gene matches. CDR1 is MDHEN, CDR2 SYDVKM, per germline. The CDR3 covers 16 residues.

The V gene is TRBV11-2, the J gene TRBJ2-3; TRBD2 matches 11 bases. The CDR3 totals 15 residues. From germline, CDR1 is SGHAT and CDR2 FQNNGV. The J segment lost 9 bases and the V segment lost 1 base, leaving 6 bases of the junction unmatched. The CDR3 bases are TGTGCCAGCAGCTTAGGAGGGACTAGCGGAATAACGCAGTATTTT. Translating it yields CASSLGGTSGITQYF. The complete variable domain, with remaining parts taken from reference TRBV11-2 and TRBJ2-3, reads EAGVAQSPRYKIIEKRQSVAFWCNPISGHATLYWYQQILGQGPKLLIQFQNNGVVDDSQLPKDRFSAERLKGVDSTLKIQPAKLEDSAVYLCASSLGGTSGITQYFGPGTRLTVL.

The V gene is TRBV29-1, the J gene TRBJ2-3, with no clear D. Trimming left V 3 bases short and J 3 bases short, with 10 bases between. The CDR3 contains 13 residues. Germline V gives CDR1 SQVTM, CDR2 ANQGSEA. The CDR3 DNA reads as TGCAGCGTTGACAGGTTCAGTACAGATACGCAGTATTTT. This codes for CSVDRFSTDTQYF.

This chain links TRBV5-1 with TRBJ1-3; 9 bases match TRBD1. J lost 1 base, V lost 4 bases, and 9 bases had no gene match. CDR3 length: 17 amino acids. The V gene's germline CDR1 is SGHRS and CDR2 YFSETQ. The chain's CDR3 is CASSATTGGLSGNTIYF. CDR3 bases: TGCGCCAGCAGCGCCACGACAGGGGGTCTTTCTGGAAACACCATATATTTT.

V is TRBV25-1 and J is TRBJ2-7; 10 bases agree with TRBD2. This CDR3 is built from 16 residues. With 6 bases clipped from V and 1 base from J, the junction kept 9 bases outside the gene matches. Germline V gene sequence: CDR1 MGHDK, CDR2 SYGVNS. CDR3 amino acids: CASRIPSGSPSYEQYF. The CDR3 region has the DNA TGTGCCAGCAGAATACCTAGCGGGAGTCCTTCCTACGAGCAGTACTTC.

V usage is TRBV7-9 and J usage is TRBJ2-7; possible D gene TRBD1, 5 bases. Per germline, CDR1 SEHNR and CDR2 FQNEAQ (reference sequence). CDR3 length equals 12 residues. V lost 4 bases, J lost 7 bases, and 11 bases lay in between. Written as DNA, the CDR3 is TGTGCCAGCAGCTCACAGGCTCGAGAGCAGTACTTC. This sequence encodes CASSSQAREQYF.

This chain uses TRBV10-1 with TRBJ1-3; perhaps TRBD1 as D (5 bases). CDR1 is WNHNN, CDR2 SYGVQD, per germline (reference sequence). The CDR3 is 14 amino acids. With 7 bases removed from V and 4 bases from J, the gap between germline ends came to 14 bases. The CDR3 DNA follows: TGCGCCAGCATTCCAGGCCGGGACGGAAACACCATATATTTT. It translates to CASIPGRDGNTIYF.

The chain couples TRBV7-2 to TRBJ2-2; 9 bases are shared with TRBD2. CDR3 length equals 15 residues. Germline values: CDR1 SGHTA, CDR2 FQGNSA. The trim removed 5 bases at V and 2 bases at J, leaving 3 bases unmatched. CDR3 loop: CASSTSGSNTGELFF. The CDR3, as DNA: TGTGCCAGCAGCACTAGCGGGTCTAACACCGGGGAGCTGTTTTTT.

CDR3 nucleotide sequence: TGTGCCAGCAGCGTAGCGGGACAGGGAAGGGCCACTGAAGCTTTCTTT. Protein product: CASSVAGQGRATEAFF. The chain couples TRBV9 to TRBJ1-1, with TRBD1 identical over 9 bases. V was pared by 0 bases and J by 4 bases, with 7 bases of the junction left unmatched. This CDR3 contains 16 residues. Germline lookup yields CDR1 SGDLS and CDR2 YYNGEE.

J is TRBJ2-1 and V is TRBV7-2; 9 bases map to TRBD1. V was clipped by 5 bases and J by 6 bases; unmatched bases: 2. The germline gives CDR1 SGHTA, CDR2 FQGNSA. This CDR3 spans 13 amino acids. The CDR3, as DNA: TGTGCCAGCAGCAAGACAGGGGGCAATGAGCAGTTCTTC. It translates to CASSKTGGNEQFF.

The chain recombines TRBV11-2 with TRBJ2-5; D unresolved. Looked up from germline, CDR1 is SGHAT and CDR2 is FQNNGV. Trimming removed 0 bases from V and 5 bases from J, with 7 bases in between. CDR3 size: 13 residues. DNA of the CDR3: TGTGCCAGCAGCTTAGAATTGCGGGAGACCCAGTACTTC. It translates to CASSLELRETQYF.